This T cell receptor beta chain was captured in a study of Ad26.COV2.S vaccination and SARS-CoV-2 variants. General study points: The study found similar non-spike TCR breadth in vaccine and placebo recipients. Analyses that measured TCR breadth and depth may have underestimated total T cell responses. Placebo recipients showed lower spike-specific TCR breadth than vaccinees. Reportedly, after vaccination the spike-specific CD8+ and CD4+ T cell responses displayed substantial breadth.

Data came from immunoSEQ multiplex PCR; TCRdb stores just in-frame clones and leaves some out. The sample has more than 150,000 clones; roughly 85% are singletons. In regard to this clone: The antigen remains unidentified.

The CDR3 spans 17 residues. Looked up from germline, CDR1 is SGHAT and CDR2 is FQNNGV. The trim removed 4 bases at V and 5 bases at J, leaving 7 bases unmatched. Material: peripheral blood, obtained after recovery from COVID-19. The gene calls are TRBV11-2 and TRBJ2-3, with 15 bases that match TRBD2. The receptor comes from a human donor who had recovered from COVID-19. CDR3 bases: TGTGCCAGCAGCTCGGGACTAGCGGGAGGTAGGGAAGATACGCAGTATTTT. Residues: CASSSGLAGGREDTQYF.